This T cell receptor (beta chain) was sequenced during a study of cytomegalovirus exposure and HLA in healthy donors. V lost 1 base and J lost 0, with 6 bases in between. The length of the CDR3 is 14 residues. Germline loops: CDR1 WSHSY, CDR2 SAAADI. Study-wide results and caveats: The classifier was said to identify cytomegalovirus status with high specificity and sensitivity.

PCR involved 60 Vbeta and 13 Jbeta primers. The assay was immunoSEQ multiplex PCR, and TCRdb's table has in-frame clones only and misses some. Among about 130,000 clones listed, about 74% were seen once. This clone showed up just once. As yet, its antigen is unknown. The TCR comes from a woman aged 45-60 years in good health and CMV-seropositive. The chain recombines TRBV10-2 with TRBJ1-1, with D perhaps TRBD1 (5 bases). Material for sequencing was PBMCs. The CDR3 sequence: CASSEWGVNTEAFF. CDR3 DNA: TGCGCCAGCAGTGAGTGGGGGGTGAACACTGAAGCTTTCTTT.